The clone carrying this TCR beta chain was seen just once. The authors prepared the TCRbeta library with unique molecular identifiers. MiXCR, applied by TCRdb to the PCR reads, yields one record per CDR3 protein. Among roughly 610,000 distinct CDR3 sequences listed, 10% were seen once. Deletions cut 3 bases from V and 2 bases from J, with 11 bases between. Looked up from germline, CDR1 is SGHDN and CDR2 is FVKESK. CDR3 length equals 15 residues. This sample was included in a study of T-cell reconstitution after alpha-beta-depleted transplantation in children. The chain has TRBV14 and TRBJ2-1, with D possibly called TRBD1 or TRBD2 (5 bases each). Specimen: PBMCs from the stem cell graft donor, collected from the stem cell graft. This TCR was sampled from a human donor who donated a stem cell graft to a child with acute myeloid leukemia. The CDR3 region is CASSHGTATYNEQFF. As DNA, the CDR3 is TGTGCCAGCAGCCACGGGACCGCTACCTACAATGAGCAGTTCTTC.